This T cell receptor (beta chain) was found in a study of identical twins' blood T cells. Study at large: Some 12 libraries, six alpha and six beta, gave about 49 million reads.

A previously described protocol, modified, built RNA-based TCR cDNA libraries. Sample barcodes were added at both library ends during cDNA synthesis. As originally analysed: Each donor had about 90,000 to nearly 550,000 clonotypes. TCRdb used MiXCR to reprocess the 5' RACE reads, holding one entry per CDR3 protein. None of the V and J calls come from the authors' own analysis; TCRdb made them. The sample has a few hundred thousand distinct CDR3 sequences, over 25% seen once. The CDR3 has 15 residues. Trimming removed 0 bases from V and 2 bases from J, with 8 bases in between. In germline, CDR1 is MNHNS, CDR2 SASEGT.

The J gene is TRBJ1-5, the V gene TRBV6-1; the D gene is possibly TRBD1 (5 bases). Sequenced: PBMCs. The clonotype was recovered from a woman aged 18 to 55 in good health. CDR3 in DNA: TGTGCCAGCAGTGAAGCGGCGGGGGGCAATCAGCCCCAGCATTTT. Encoded protein: CASSEAAGGNQPQHF.